These 31 T cell receptor beta chains originate from one sample sequenced in a study of shared clonotypes between healthy human individuals. Assay used: immunoSEQ multiplex PCR; TCRdb lists only in-frame clones, some missing. The sample has under 1 million clones; 90% to 95% are singletons. Naive CD8 populations comprised CD45RO-negative cells positively selected for CCR7, excluding terminally differentiated effector memory CD45RA+ cells. Source material: naive CD8+ T cells sorted from blood. Receptors were obtained from a man aged 30 to 45 in good health.

The chain links TRBV11-3 to TRBJ1-1, with 7 nucleotides matching TRBD1. In germline, CDR1 is SGHNT, CDR2 YENEEA. CDR3 length: 12 amino acids. The junction had 6 bases not matched to a gene; V was cut back by 9 bases and J by 5 bases. The CDR3 is CARGQVGTEAFF. CDR3 DNA sequence: TGTGCCAGAGGACAGGTAGGGACTGAAGCTTTCTTT.

This clone was seen many times. The chain links TRBV19 to TRBJ1-5, with 10 bases lining up with TRBD1. Germline CDR1 reads LNHDA; CDR2 reads SQIVND (reference sequence). This CDR3 is 18 amino acids long. V dropped 4 bases and J dropped 0; count of bases not matched to a gene: 9. In DNA, the CDR3 is TGTGCCAGTAGTACTGTCGACAGGGGGCTTGATAGCAATCAGCCCCAGCATTTT. Its protein product is CASSTVDRGLDSNQPQHF.

The chain recombines TRBV11-2 with TRBJ2-1, with TRBD1 matching over 7 bases. CDR1 and CDR2 (germline): SGHAT, FQNNGV. The CDR3 spans 14 residues. The CDR3 DNA reads as TGTGCTACAACTCCACAGGGGACGTACAATGAGCAGTTCTTC. Translated: CATTPQGTYNEQFF.

The chain couples TRBV28 to TRBJ2-1, with 12 positions matching TRBD1. J was trimmed by 6 bases and V by 4 bases; bases with no gene match: 4. Per germline, CDR1 MDHEN and CDR2 SYDVKM. The CDR3 length is 15 residues. The CDR3 loop is CASSWDRGQGNEQFF. CDR3 sequence (DNA): TGTGCCAGCAGTTGGGACAGGGGGCAGGGCAATGAGCAGTTCTTC.

The chain uses TRBV5-1 and TRBJ2-6; D remains unclear. The germline V and J ends were trimmed by 4 bases and 0 bases, with 11 bases remaining between them. The CDR3 covers 16 residues. Germline lookup yields CDR1 SGHRS and CDR2 YFSETQ. As DNA, the CDR3 is TGCGCCAGCAGCATCCTCATGCCCTCTGGGGCCAACGTCCTGACTTTC. It encodes CASSILMPSGANVLTF.

As DNA, the CDR3 is TGTGCCAGCAGTTTGGGACAGGGGGTCTCCGAGCAGTACTTC. This sequence encodes CASSLGQGVSEQYF. The chain joins TRBV27 to TRBJ2-7, with 11 bases that match TRBD1. The germline CDR1 and CDR2 sequences are MNHEY and SMNVEV (reference sequence). The CDR3 has 14 amino acids. J was trimmed by 6 bases and V by 3 bases; bases with no gene match: 4.

The chain recombines TRBV27 with TRBJ2-7, with 7 positions matching TRBD2. Germline V gene data show CDR1 as MNHEY and CDR2 as SMNVEV (reference sequence). J gave up 0 bases and V 7 bases, and 9 bases lay outside the gene matches. This CDR3 is 15 amino acids long. CDR3 amino acids: CASTDISGDSYEQYF. The CDR3 DNA is TGTGCCAGCACCGATATAAGCGGGGACTCCTACGAGCAGTACTTC.

The chain joins TRBV5-1 to TRBJ2-1, with D maybe TRBD2 (7 bases). V was trimmed by 2 bases and J by 4 bases, leaving 16 bases between them. CDR3 length equals 16 residues. The germline gives CDR1 SGHRS, CDR2 YFSETQ. CDR3 region: CASSLKGEGRYNEQFF. The CDR3 nucleotides read TGCGCCAGCAGCTTAAAGGGGGAGGGCCGTTACAATGAGCAGTTCTTC. Variable domain in full (rest from reference TRBV5-1 and TRBJ2-1): KAGVTQTPRYLIKTRGQQVTLSCSPISGHRSVSWYQQTPGQGLQFLFEYFSETQRNKGNFPGRFSGRQFSNSRSEMNVSTLELGDSALYLCASSLKGEGRYNEQFFGPGTRLTVL.

This clone was counted a single time. The chain has TRBV9 and TRBJ2-3; D not certain. CDR3 length: 13 residues. Germline V lookup: CDR1 SGDLS, CDR2 YYNGEE. The germline V and J ends were trimmed by 4 bases and 6 bases, with 12 bases remaining between them. CDR3: CASSTRLVDTQYF. DNA for the CDR3: TGTGCCAGCAGCACCAGACTGGTGGATACGCAGTATTTT.

This sequence joins TRBV5-1 and TRBJ2-7; D may be TRBD1 (6 bases). The V end was cut by 0 bases, the J end by 0 bases, with 7 bases between. In germline, CDR1 is SGHRS, CDR2 YFSETQ. This CDR3 contains 14 residues. Here the CDR3 reads CASSLARGSYEQYF. Written as DNA, the CDR3 is TGCGCCAGCAGCTTGGCCAGGGGCTCCTACGAGCAGTACTTC.

V usage is TRBV9 and J usage is TRBJ2-7; 7 nucleotides match TRBD1. CDR3 size: 15 residues. Germline V lookup: CDR1 SGDLS, CDR2 YYNGEE. J lost 0 bases, V lost 3 bases, and 6 bases had no gene match. The CDR3 nucleotides read TGTGCCAGCAGCGCCGGACAGGCTCGCTCCTACGAGCAGTACTTC. Protein: CASSAGQARSYEQYF.

The chain joins TRBV10-3 to TRBJ1-5; 9 nucleotides line up with TRBD1. With V trimmed by 6 bases and J by 7 bases, 7 bases remained unmatched. There are 14 residues in the CDR3. CDR1 and CDR2 (germline): ENHRY, SYGVKD. DNA of the CDR3: TGTGCCATCAGGGGGACAGGGTCAGGGCAGCCCCAGCATTTT. Encoded protein: CAIRGTGSGQPQHF.

This chain connects TRBV6-5 to TRBJ2-1, with TRBD1 matching over 9 bases. Germline assignment: CDR1 MNHEY and CDR2 SVGAGI. Trimming took 6 bases from V and 9 from J; bases not matched to a gene: 9. The CDR3 has 14 residues. As DNA, the CDR3 is TGTGCCAGCAGGTCTCCGACAGGGGGGCGTGAGCAGTTCTTC. This gives the protein CASRSPTGGREQFF.

V gene TRBV29-1 combines with J gene TRBJ1-2; no clear D. From germline, CDR1 is SQVTM and CDR2 ANQGSEA. The CDR3 has 14 residues. Trimming took 2 bases from V and 8 from J, leaving 18 bases between them. The CDR3 DNA reads as TGCAGCGTTGAATTCTTGGACGAACTGGAGGGCTACACCTTC. Its translation: CSVEFLDELEGYTF.

V usage is TRBV27 and J usage is TRBJ1-2; the D is unclear. Germline V gene sequence: CDR1 MNHEY, CDR2 SMNVEV (reference sequence). V was trimmed by 0 bases and J by 0 bases, leaving 11 bases between them. This CDR3 region has 16 residues. The CDR3 is CASSLSWGAANYGYTF. In nucleotides, the CDR3 is TGTGCCAGCAGTTTATCATGGGGAGCGGCTAACTATGGCTACACCTTC.

The gene calls are TRBV7-9 and TRBJ2-7; 10 nucleotides match TRBD2. V lost 1 base and J lost 5; bases outside the gene matches: 14. CDR3 size: 18 residues. The germline V gene encodes CDR1 SEHNR and CDR2 FQNEAQ (reference sequence). The CDR3 region is CASSLESPGLAGDNEQYF. CDR3 bases: TGTGCCAGCAGCTTAGAGTCCCCGGGGCTAGCGGGAGACAACGAGCAGTACTTC.

The chain has TRBV28 and TRBJ1-1; TRBD1 agrees at 7 bases. V lost 5 bases and J lost 1; bases outside the gene matches: 7. The V gene's germline CDR1 is MDHEN and CDR2 SYDVKM. This CDR3 is built from 15 residues. The DNA of the CDR3 is TGTGCCAGCAGTCTTAAGGGACAGAGGAACACTGAAGCTTTCTTT. It translates to CASSLKGQRNTEAFF.

This chain links TRBV2 with TRBJ1-1, with no clear D. V was pared by 5 bases and J by 0 bases, with 10 bases between. Germline CDR1 is SNHLY and CDR2 is FYNNEI. The CDR3 covers 14 residues. DNA for the CDR3: TGTGCCAGCAGTAAAACGGCAATGAACACTGAAGCTTTCTTT. Its protein product is CASSKTAMNTEAFF.

This clone showed up just once. At one boundary the junction diverges from the germline segment, which might be a read error. The V and J genes are TRBV7-2 and TRBJ2-1; the D gene is possibly TRBD2 (6 bases). This CDR3 has 12 residues. Germline CDR1 reads SGHTA; CDR2 reads FQGNSA. This CDR3 reads CASSLWTGGVVF. The CDR3 DNA sequence: TGTGCCAGCAGCTTATGGACCGGGGGAGTTGTCTTC.

V gene TRBV4-1 combines with J gene TRBJ2-3, with D perhaps given as TRBD1 or TRBD2 (5 bases each). Germline CDR1 MGHRA, CDR2 YSYEKL. V was clipped by 1 base and J by 6 bases, with 17 bases between them. The CDR3 is made up of 16 amino acids. CDR3 in DNA: TGCGCCAGCAGCCAAGTTGAGGGGTCACCACAGGATACGCAGTATTTT. It codes for CASSQVEGSPQDTQYF.

The rearrangement links TRBV19 to TRBJ1-4; no definite D call. There are 15 residues in the CDR3. CDR1 is LNHDA, CDR2 SQIVND, per germline (reference sequence). V lost 5 bases to trimming and J lost 8 bases, with 18 bases between them. The CDR3 coding sequence is TGTGCCAGTAGTCAAAGTCACACCGCGGGCGAAAAACTGTTTTTT. As protein: CASSQSHTAGEKLFF.

The chain carries TRBV2 and TRBJ2-2; perhaps TRBD2 as D (6 bases). This CDR3 is 12 amino acids long. Looked up from germline, CDR1 is SNHLY and CDR2 is FYNNEI. The germline V and J ends were trimmed by 6 bases and 10 bases, with 12 bases remaining between them. CDR3: CASREGPVELFF. The CDR3 DNA reads TGTGCCAGCAGGGAGGGCCCAGTGGAGCTGTTTTTT.

Comment on this clone: One end of the junction is discordant with germline, which a read error may explain. The genes are TRBV7-2 and TRBJ2-1; TRBD1 or TRBD2 may be the D gene (5 bases each). The germline V gene has CDR1 SGHTA and CDR2 FQGNSA. The CDR3 sequence is 11 residues long. Written as DNA, the CDR3 is TGTGCCAGCAGTCTGGGGACCGCCCTCCTCTTC. Translated: CASSLGTALLF.

J is TRBJ1-1 and V is TRBV27; D unresolved. The length of the CDR3 is 14 residues. V lost 1 base, J lost 1 base, and 7 bases lay in between. Germline-derived CDR1 and CDR2 are MNHEY and SMNVEV (reference sequence). The CDR3 sequence: CASSLWLGNTEAFF. CDR3 DNA sequence: TGTGCCAGCAGTTTATGGTTAGGGAACACTGAAGCTTTCTTT.

Note on this clone: At one end, the junction sequence differs from germline, possibly due to a read error. CDR3 loop: CASREDYEQYF. CDR3 DNA: TGTGCCAGCAGAGAAGACTACGAGCAGTACTTC. The rearrangement joins TRBV2 to TRBJ2-7; D uncertain. CDR3 length equals 11 residues. Germline V gene lookup returns CDR1 SNHLY and CDR2 FYNNEI.

J is TRBJ2-1 and V is TRBV29-1; 12 nucleotides agree with TRBD2. CDR1 SQVTM and CDR2 ANQGSEA come from the germline V gene. This CDR3 region has 16 residues. Unmatched junction bases numbered 12, after V lost 3 bases and J lost 9 bases. CDR3 sequence: CSVEGLAGGDFGEQFF. CDR3 sequence (DNA): TGCAGCGTTGAGGGCCTAGCGGGAGGGGACTTCGGTGAGCAGTTCTTC.

V usage is TRBV27 and J usage is TRBJ2-3; 8 bases fit TRBD2. The CDR3 loop spans 15 amino acids. Germline V gene lookup returns CDR1 MNHEY and CDR2 SMNVEV (reference sequence). V shed 7 bases and J 6 bases; nucleotides not matched to a gene: 12. CDR3 loop: CASNPRGGRSDTQYF. The CDR3 coding sequence is TGTGCCAGCAACCCGAGGGGCGGGAGGTCCGATACGCAGTATTTT.

The chain uses TRBV2 and TRBJ2-3; D gene ambiguous. CDR3 length equals 10 residues. The germline V gene encodes CDR1 SNHLY and CDR2 FYNNEI. Trimming removed 10 bases at V and 6 bases at J, with 8 bases between. The CDR3 region has the DNA TGTGCCATCGTTCGCGATACGCAGTATTTT. It is translated as CAIVRDTQYF. Full variable domain (rest looked up from reference TRBV2 and TRBJ2-3): EPEVTQTPSHQVTQMGQEVILRCVPISNHLYFYWYRQILGQKVEFLVSFYNNEISEKSEIFDDQFSVERPDGSNFTLKIRSTKLEDSAMYFCAIVRDTQYFGPGTRLTVL.

The CDR3 DNA reads TGTGCCAGCAGGGACAGGGCTAGGACTGAAGCTTTCTTT. This sequence encodes CASRDRARTEAFF. J is TRBJ1-1 and V is TRBV27, with 8 positions matching TRBD1. CDR1 and CDR2 from the germline V gene are MNHEY and SMNVEV (reference sequence). The V and J ends lost 6 bases and 5 bases, in that order; junction bases with no gene match: 5. The CDR3 spans 13 residues.

The chain links TRBV28 to TRBJ2-1, with 7 bases matching TRBD2. Germline V CDR1 and CDR2: MDHEN, SYDVKM. V lost 2 bases and J lost 5; bases outside the gene matches: 6. This CDR3 has 15 residues. In DNA, the CDR3 is TGTGCCAGCAGTTTAAGTAACCTAGCGGACAATGAGCAGTTCTTC. It encodes CASSLSNLADNEQFF.

The V call is TRBV19, the J call TRBJ2-6; a possible D gene is TRBD1 (6 bases). This CDR3 comprises 14 residues. Trimming removed 8 bases at V and 4 bases at J, with 12 bases between. Germline V gives CDR1 LNHDA, CDR2 SQIVND (reference sequence). The CDR3 bases are TGTGCCAGTTCCCCAGGGGCAGGGGCCAACGTCCTGACTTTC. Protein product: CASSPGAGANVLTF.